These T cell receptor beta chains were read from a single sample in a study of cytomegalovirus exposure and HLA in healthy donors. Measured with immunoSEQ multiplex PCR; TCRdb has only the in-frame clones, and not every one. The table includes 120,000 or so clones, approximately 80% detected once. The specimen was PBMCs. The source is a man aged 18 to 30 in good health and CMV-seropositive. CDR3s include the opening cysteine and the closing phenylalanine or tryptophan. The D gene is left open where the match is weak. A clone size is listed for some rows: how often the clone was seen (once, few, many), or a class if it is expanded.

j_call: TRBJ2-6
v_call: TRBV6-1
d_call: TRBD1
clone_size: few
cdr3_length: 18
cdr3_aa: CASSEQGGFRSGANVLTF
cdr3_nt: TGTGCCAGCAGTGAACAAGGGGGCTTTCGCTCTGGGGCCAACGTCCTGACTTTC

j_call: TRBJ1-4
v_call: TRBV5-1
d_call: -
clone_size: -
cdr3_length: 14
cdr3_aa: CASSLRGSDEKLFF
cdr3_nt: TGCGCCAGCAGCTTAAGGGGGTCCGATGAAAAACTGTTTTTT

j_call: TRBJ2-1
v_call: TRBV13
d_call: -
clone_size: -
cdr3_length: 12
cdr3_aa: CASRKTGNEQFF
cdr3_nt: TGTGCCAGCAGGAAAACGGGGAATGAGCAGTTCTTC

j_call: TRBJ2-3
v_call: TRBV6-5
d_call: -
clone_size: -
cdr3_length: 11
cdr3_aa: CASRLSDTQYF
cdr3_nt: TGTGCCAGCAGGCTTAGTGATACGCAGTATTTT

j_call: TRBJ2-7
v_call: TRBV6-1
d_call: TRBD1
clone_size: -
cdr3_length: 14
cdr3_aa: CASSLTGGFDEQYF
cdr3_nt: TGTGCCAGCAGCTTGACAGGGGGCTTCGACGAGCAGTACTTC

j_call: TRBJ1-2
v_call: TRBV4-1
d_call: -
clone_size: -
cdr3_length: 13
cdr3_aa: CASSQGTQGGYTF
cdr3_nt: TGCGCCAGCAGCCAAGGGACCCAGGGAGGCTACACCTTC

j_call: TRBJ1-6
v_call: TRBV5-5
d_call: -
clone_size: -
cdr3_length: 14
cdr3_aa: CASSLDTGNSPLHF
cdr3_nt: TGTGCCAGCAGCTTGGATACGGGGAATTCACCCCTCCACTTT

j_call: TRBJ1-1
v_call: TRBV11-2
d_call: -
clone_size: -
cdr3_length: 13
cdr3_aa: CASSLDPVTEAFF
cdr3_nt: TGTGCCAGCAGCTTAGACCCGGTCACTGAAGCTTTCTTT

j_call: TRBJ1-1
v_call: TRBV11-3
d_call: -
clone_size: -
cdr3_length: 14
cdr3_aa: CASSLGYSNTEAFF
cdr3_nt: TGTGCCAGCAGCTTAGGGTACAGTAACACTGAAGCTTTCTTT

j_call: TRBJ2-5
v_call: TRBV30
d_call: TRBD2
clone_size: -
cdr3_length: 14
cdr3_aa: CAWDRSGSLETQYF
cdr3_nt: TGTGCCTGGGATCGGAGCGGGAGCCTGGAGACCCAGTACTTC

j_call: TRBJ1-4
v_call: TRBV7-8
d_call: TRBD1
clone_size: -
cdr3_length: 15
cdr3_aa: CASSPQGALDEKLFF
cdr3_nt: TGTGCCAGCAGCCCGCAGGGGGCGTTGGATGAAAAACTGTTTTTT

j_call: TRBJ2-7
v_call: TRBV2
d_call: -
clone_size: -
cdr3_length: 15
cdr3_aa: CASSEKWQASWEQYF
cdr3_nt: TGTGCCAGCAGTGAAAAGTGGCAGGCGTCTTGGGAGCAGTACTTC

j_call: TRBJ1-2
v_call: TRBV27
d_call: TRBD1
clone_size: -
cdr3_length: 15
cdr3_aa: CASSLATGGTYGYTF
cdr3_nt: TGTGCCAGCAGTTTAGCGACAGGGGGGACCTATGGCTACACCTTC

j_call: TRBJ2-3
v_call: TRBV6-1
d_call: TRBD2
clone_size: -
cdr3_length: 17
cdr3_aa: CASSEFEVAGISDTQYF
cdr3_nt: TGTGCCAGCAGTGAATTTGAAGTAGCGGGGATTTCAGATACGCAGTATTTT

j_call: TRBJ2-3
v_call: TRBV5-1
d_call: -
clone_size: -
cdr3_length: 15
cdr3_aa: CASSSSPNVGDTQYF
cdr3_nt: TGCGCCAGCAGCTCTTCACCTAATGTTGGAGATACGCAGTATTTT

j_call: TRBJ2-4
v_call: TRBV14
d_call: -
clone_size: few
cdr3_length: 13
cdr3_aa: CASSQAGGNIQYF
cdr3_nt: TGTGCCAGCAGCCAAGCCGGAGGGAACATTCAGTACTTC

j_call: TRBJ2-2
v_call: TRBV5-4
d_call: -
clone_size: once
cdr3_length: 13
cdr3_aa: CASSSPGTGELFF
cdr3_nt: TGTGCCAGCAGCTCTCCGGGCACCGGGGAGCTGTTTTTT

j_call: TRBJ2-4
v_call: TRBV27
d_call: TRBD2
clone_size: -
cdr3_length: 20
cdr3_aa: CASSLRTSGRRDLAKNIQYF
cdr3_nt: TGTGCCAGCAGTCTGAGGACTAGCGGGAGGAGGGACCTAGCCAAAAACATTCAGTACTTC

j_call: TRBJ1-2
v_call: TRBV30
d_call: -
clone_size: -
cdr3_length: 13
cdr3_aa: CAWSAGFTYGYTF
cdr3_nt: TGTGCCTGGAGTGCGGGGTTTACCTATGGCTACACCTTC

j_call: TRBJ2-7
v_call: TRBV11-2
d_call: TRBD2
clone_size: -
cdr3_length: 16
cdr3_aa: CASSLETSGSTYEQYF
cdr3_nt: TGTGCCAGCAGCCTTGAAACTAGCGGTAGTACCTACGAGCAGTACTTC

j_call: TRBJ2-7
v_call: TRBV5-1
d_call: -
clone_size: -
cdr3_length: 14
cdr3_aa: CASSADWSSYEQYF
cdr3_nt: TGCGCCAGCAGCGCAGACTGGAGCTCCTACGAGCAGTACTTC

j_call: TRBJ1-2
v_call: TRBV19
d_call: -
clone_size: -
cdr3_length: 16
cdr3_aa: CASSMGGGGRRGGYTF
cdr3_nt: TGTGCCAGTAGTATGGGGGGCGGGGGGCGCCGGGGCGGCTACACCTTC

j_call: TRBJ2-1
v_call: TRBV30
d_call: -
clone_size: -
cdr3_length: 13
cdr3_aa: CAWSLGGNNEQFF
cdr3_nt: TGTGCCTGGTCACTGGGCGGGAACAATGAGCAGTTCTTC

j_call: TRBJ1-5
v_call: TRBV15
d_call: -
clone_size: -
cdr3_length: 14
cdr3_aa: CATSRMRAGQPQHF
cdr3_nt: TGTGCCACCAGCAGAATGAGGGCTGGGCAGCCCCAGCATTTT

j_call: TRBJ2-5
v_call: TRBV6-1
d_call: -
clone_size: -
cdr3_length: 14
cdr3_aa: CASSYLDSPKTQYF
cdr3_nt: TGTGCCAGCAGCTATTTGGACAGCCCGAAGACCCAGTACTTC

j_call: TRBJ1-2
v_call: TRBV7-9
d_call: TRBD1
clone_size: -
cdr3_length: 16
cdr3_aa: CASSLGEGQGDYGYTF
cdr3_nt: TGTGCCAGCAGCTTAGGCGAGGGACAGGGAGACTATGGCTACACCTTC

j_call: TRBJ2-5
v_call: TRBV19
d_call: TRBD1
clone_size: -
cdr3_length: 15
cdr3_aa: CASGSAGTGQETQYF
cdr3_nt: TGTGCCAGCGGAAGTGCCGGGACAGGACAAGAGACCCAGTACTTC

j_call: TRBJ2-7
v_call: TRBV9
d_call: -
clone_size: -
cdr3_length: 14
cdr3_aa: CASSVAQGGSEQYF
cdr3_nt: TGTGCCAGCAGCGTAGCACAGGGTGGGTCCGAGCAGTACTTC

j_call: TRBJ1-5
v_call: TRBV11-2
d_call: -
clone_size: -
cdr3_length: 13
cdr3_aa: CASSLVIGGPQHF
cdr3_nt: TGTGCCAGCAGCTTAGTTATCGGGGGGCCCCAGCATTTT

j_call: TRBJ2-1
v_call: TRBV30
d_call: -
clone_size: -
cdr3_length: 13
cdr3_aa: CAWSVGGNNEQFF
cdr3_nt: TGTGCCTGGAGTGTTGGCGGAAACAATGAGCAGTTCTTC

j_call: TRBJ1-2
v_call: TRBV9
d_call: TRBD1
clone_size: -
cdr3_length: 15
cdr3_aa: CASSVDDRGSHGYTF
cdr3_nt: TGTGCCAGCAGCGTGGATGACAGGGGGTCACATGGCTACACCTTC

j_call: TRBJ2-1
v_call: TRBV11-3
d_call: TRBD2
clone_size: -
cdr3_length: 16
cdr3_aa: CASSSRLAGSYNEQFF
cdr3_nt: TGTGCCAGCAGCTCCCGACTAGCGGGGAGTTACAATGAGCAGTTCTTC

j_call: TRBJ2-2
v_call: TRBV6-5
d_call: TRBD2
clone_size: -
cdr3_length: 15
cdr3_aa: CASSYPGGGTGELFF
cdr3_nt: TGTGCCAGCAGTTACCCGGGCGGGGGGACCGGGGAGCTGTTTTTT

j_call: TRBJ2-2
v_call: TRBV19
d_call: TRBD1
clone_size: -
cdr3_length: 15
cdr3_aa: CASSIGTGGIGELFF
cdr3_nt: TGTGCCAGTAGTATCGGGACAGGGGGCATCGGGGAGCTGTTTTTT

j_call: TRBJ1-1
v_call: TRBV14
d_call: TRBD1
clone_size: -
cdr3_length: 18
cdr3_aa: CASSQVPPGQGLNTEAFF
cdr3_nt: TGTGCCAGCAGCCAAGTACCCCCGGGACAGGGTTTGAACACTGAAGCTTTCTTT

j_call: TRBJ1-1
v_call: TRBV5-1
d_call: -
clone_size: once
cdr3_length: 15
cdr3_aa: CASSLTFLENTEAFF
cdr3_nt: TGCGCCAGCAGCTTGACTTTCTTGGAGAACACTGAGGCTTTCTTT

j_call: TRBJ2-1
v_call: TRBV19
d_call: -
clone_size: -
cdr3_length: 14
cdr3_aa: CASRSGVFIHEQFF
cdr3_nt: TGTGCCAGTAGGTCAGGGGTGTTTATCCATGAGCAGTTCTTC